The 14 T cell receptor beta chains below all came from one sample that was sequenced in a study of blood T cell repertoires in COVID-19. Method: immunoSEQ multiplex PCR; TCRdb's copy keeps in-frame clones and lacks some. The sample has roughly 250,000 clones, around 90% seen once. Sequencing was performed on PBMCs or T cells enriched from blood (not recorded which). These receptors were collected from a woman aged 50 to 60 who had recovered from COVID-19.

V and J are TRBV7-2 and TRBJ2-1; the D gene is possibly TRBD1 (5 bases). The CDR3 runs to 16 residues. CDR1 SGHTA and CDR2 FQGNSA come from the germline V gene. V was shortened by 5 bases and J by 5 bases, with 19 bases between the two germline ends. The DNA of the CDR3 is TGTGCCAGCAGCAACAAACAGGTGTCCGATAACAATGAGCAGTTCTTC. This codes for CASSNKQVSDNNEQFF.

This clone was seen only once. The chain carries TRBV7-6 and TRBJ2-7; 9 nucleotides align to TRBD1. The J segment lost 7 bases and the V segment lost 5 bases, leaving 9 bases of the junction unmatched. The CDR3 sequence is 14 residues long. Germline V gives CDR1 SGHVS, CDR2 FNYEAQ. The CDR3 spells CASSDRDRASEQYF. In DNA, the CDR3 is TGTGCCAGCAGCGACCGGGACAGGGCGTCAGAGCAGTACTTC.

This chain uses TRBV12-1 with TRBJ2-3; TRBD2, as called in the table, went unchecked against the DNA. TRBV12-1 has pseudogene status. The CDR3 consists of 11 residues. CDR3 DNA sequence: TGTGCCAGCAGCAACGGAGGGTCCCGGTATTTT. Translating gives CASSNGGSRYF.

The rearrangement links TRBV27 to TRBJ1-2; TRBD1 matches 9 bases. The germline V gene has CDR1 MNHEY and CDR2 SMNVEV (reference sequence). Unmatched junction bases numbered 9, after V lost 5 bases and J lost 5 bases. The CDR3 length is 15 residues. CDR3 amino acids: CASSVSGGQGYGYTF. CDR3 sequence (DNA): TGTGCCAGCAGTGTCTCCGGGGGACAGGGTTATGGCTACACCTTC.

The V call is TRBV11-3, the J call TRBJ1-6; possible D gene TRBD1, 6 bases. This CDR3 contains 13 residues. Germline V gene lookup returns CDR1 SGHNT and CDR2 YENEEA. V dropped 5 bases and J dropped 6 bases, with 8 bases sitting between them. In DNA, the CDR3 is TGTGCCAGCAGCCGGGGGGCTAATTCACCCCTCCACTTT. Translated: CASSRGANSPLHF.

CDR3 sequence: CASSWDSGSTDTQYF. CDR3 DNA: TGTGCCAGCAGCTGGGACAGCGGGAGCACAGATACGCAGTATTTT. V usage is TRBV5-4 and J usage is TRBJ2-3; D may be TRBD1 (7 bases). There are 15 residues in the CDR3. CDR1 and CDR2 from the germline V gene are SGHNT and YYREEE (reference sequence). V lost 3 bases and J lost 0, with 11 bases in between.

As DNA, the CDR3 is TGTGCCAGCAGTGAAGCGCCCCTAGCGGGGACCGGGGAGCTGTTTTTT. Translated, it gives CASSEAPLAGTGELFF. The chain links TRBV2 to TRBJ2-2, with 9 bases fitting TRBD2. Germline trimming cut 0 bases from V and 5 bases from J; bases unmatched to any gene: 4. The CDR3 is 16 amino acids. CDR1 is SNHLY, CDR2 FYNNEI, per germline.

The rearrangement links TRBV18 to TRBJ2-6; D remains unclear. The ends were cut back, 0 bases at V and 2 bases at J, with 5 bases in the middle. There are 15 residues in the CDR3. CDR1 is KGHSH, CDR2 LQKENI, per germline. In DNA, the CDR3 is TGTGCCAGCTCACCACCCGGTCCTGGGGCCAACGTCCTGACTTTC. It yields the protein CASSPPGPGANVLTF.

The gene calls are TRBV27 and TRBJ2-1; no firm D call. In germline, CDR1 is MNHEY, CDR2 SMNVEV (reference sequence). V was clipped by 1 base and J by 8 bases, with 9 bases between them. The CDR3 length is 13 residues. The CDR3 spells CASSLWPNDEQFF. The DNA of the CDR3 is TGTGCCAGCAGTTTATGGCCGAATGATGAGCAGTTCTTC.

CDR3 sequence: CATSDPTSSGANVLTF. CDR3 DNA: TGTGCCACCAGTGACCCTACGAGCTCTGGGGCCAACGTCCTGACTTTC. J is TRBJ2-6 and V is TRBV24-1; D is unresolved. The CDR3 spans 16 residues. V dropped 4 bases and J dropped 0 bases, with 9 bases sitting between them. CDR1 and CDR2 from the germline V gene are KGHDR and SFDVKD.

The chain combines TRBV28 with TRBJ1-2; D is perhaps TRBD1 (5 bases). The CDR3 runs to 15 residues. Germline lookup yields CDR1 MDHEN and CDR2 SYDVKM. V was trimmed by 4 bases and J by 3 bases, leaving 15 bases between them. Written as DNA, the CDR3 is TGTGCCAGCAGTTCCCCCGGGGGAGGGCACTATGGCTACACCTTC. Its protein is CASSSPGGGHYGYTF.

The rearrangement uses TRBV18 and TRBJ2-6; TRBD1 is a possible D gene (5 bases). The CDR3 sequence is 18 residues long. V was cut by 2 bases and J by 0 bases, with 14 bases left in between. The germline CDR1 and CDR2 sequences are KGHSH and LQKENI. As DNA, the CDR3 is TGTGCCAGCTCACCAGTAGACAGCGAATTCTCTGGGGCCAACGTCCTGACTTTC. Encoded protein: CASSPVDSEFSGANVLTF.

V usage is TRBV11-2 and J usage is TRBJ2-3, with 7 bases identical to TRBD2. The V and J ends lost 5 bases and 9 bases, in that order; junction bases with no gene match: 5. Germline V gene data show CDR1 as SGHAT and CDR2 as FQNNGV. The length of the CDR3 is 12 residues. DNA of the CDR3: TGTGCCAGCAGCCTAGCGGCGGGAACGCAGTATTTT. Translating gives CASSLAAGTQYF.

The chain is built from TRBV27 and TRBJ2-3; D is undetermined. Between the trimmed V and J ends, which lost 0 bases and 4 bases, there was a span of 5 bases. CDR1 is MNHEY and CDR2 is SMNVEV in the germline V gene (reference sequence). This CDR3 has 13 amino acids. CDR3 amino acids: CASSLSSADTQYF. The CDR3 DNA sequence: TGTGCCAGCAGTTTATCTTCGGCAGATACGCAGTATTTT.